The rows below give T cell receptor beta chains drawn from one sample of a study of T cells in Graves' hyperthyroidism and ophthalmopathy. TCRdb reprocessed the multiplex PCR reads with MiXCR, giving one entry per CDR3 protein. The sample includes about 300,000 distinct CDR3 sequences, roughly 15% of them seen just once. The sample comprised blood. The origin of the receptors is a young man with Graves' hyperthyroidism. Each CDR3 is given with its conserved first and last residue. Fields, in order: V gene, D gene, J gene, clone size, CDR3 DNA, CDR3 protein. A D gene is named only where the DNA matches it firmly. For some rows the clone size is stated as once, few or many, or as a class when expanded; others skip it.

>TRBV30|TRBD1|TRBJ1-5|many
TGTGCCATTGACAGGGGTAGCAATCAGCCCCAGCATTTT
CAIDRGSNQPQHF
>TRBV6-1|-|TRBJ2-2|many
TGTGCCAGCAGCCCCAAGGGGGGAACCGGGGAGCTGTTTTTT
CASSPKGGTGELFF
>TRBV10-3|-|TRBJ2-2|few
TGTGCCATCAGTGAACCACAAAACACCGGGGAGCTGTTTTTT
CAISEPQNTGELFF
>TRBV10-3|TRBD2|TRBJ2-7|-
TGTGCCATCAGTGCAGGCGGGAGCGTCCCCGAGCAGTACTTC
CAISAGGSVPEQYF
>TRBV2|-|TRBJ1-2|many
TGTGCCAGCAGTGAAGTCAGGGCAGGGGAAGACGGCTACACCTTC
CASSEVRAGEDGYTF
>TRBV29-1|-|TRBJ2-3|-
TGCAGCGTTGTATCCAGCGGAAACACAGATACGCAGTATTTT
CSVVSSGNTDTQYF
>TRBV10-3|-|TRBJ2-5|few
TGTGCCATCAGTGAGTCAACAACCCGGTCGTACCAAGAGACCCAGTACTTC
CAISESTTRSYQETQYF
>TRBV28|TRBD2|TRBJ2-5|-
TGTGCCAGCAGTTTCAGCGGGGGCCAAGAGACCCAGTACTTC
CASSFSGGQETQYF
>TRBV3-1|TRBD2|TRBJ2-1|many
TGTGCCAGCAGCCATTTAGGCACTTCGGCTAGCGGTGAGGTGAATGAGCAGTTCTTC
CASSHLGTSASGEVNEQFF
>TRBV11-2|-|TRBJ2-3|many
TGTGCCAGCAGCTTAGGACCGAGAGATACGCAGTATTTT
CASSLGPRDTQYF
>TRBV5-4|-|TRBJ2-7|few
TGTGCCAGCAGCCTAATGGGGAGAGCAAAATCCTACGAGCAGTACTTC
CASSLMGRAKSYEQYF
>TRBV7-2|-|TRBJ1-5|few
TGTGCCAGCAGCTGGGGTACGCACCAGCCCCAGCATTTT
CASSWGTHQPQHF
>TRBV5-1|TRBD1|TRBJ1-1|few
TGCGCCAGCAGCAAGCAGACAGGGGTGAACACTGAAGCTTTCTTT
CASSKQTGVNTEAFF
>TRBV7-3|TRBD2|TRBJ2-5|-
TGTGCCAGCAGCCGACTAGCGGACCGCTTCCAAGAGACCCAGTACTTC
CASSRLADRFQETQYF
>TRBV5-1|-|TRBJ1-6|few
TGCGCCAGCAGCGTGGGGGGGAATAATTCACCCCTCCACTTT
CASSVGGNNSPLHF
>TRBV5-8|-|TRBJ1-2|-
TGTGCCAGCAGCTTGGTAGGGTCGGAAGAGGGCTACACCTTC
CASSLVGSEEGYTF
>TRBV7-2|TRBD1|TRBJ1-1|few
TGTGCCAGCAGCTTAGATCCGGGGACAGGGAACACTGAAGCTTTCTTT
CASSLDPGTGNTEAFF
>TRBV24-1|TRBD1|TRBJ2-2|many
TGTGCCACCAGCGGACAGGGGAACACCGGGGAGCTGTTTTTT
CATSGQGNTGELFF